This T cell receptor (beta chain) was documented in a study of cytomegalovirus exposure and HLA in healthy donors. About the study: When 350 to 400 donors were genotyped, roughly 82% of them were found to fall in the Caucasian-associated ancestry cluster.

This clone was seen a few times. The PCR used 60 Vbeta and 13 Jbeta primers. Assay used: immunoSEQ multiplex PCR; TCRdb lists only in-frame clones, some missing. This table holds approximately 110,000 clones, 75% to 90% found once. V dropped 6 bases and J dropped 4; count of bases not matched to a gene: 8. This CDR3 comprises 15 residues. Germline-derived CDR1 and CDR2 are MNHNY and SVGAGI (reference sequence). The sequenced sample consisted of PBMCs. This receptor was identified in a man aged 45 to 65 in good health and CMV-seronegative. V is TRBV6-6 and J is TRBJ2-5; TRBD1 matches at 10 bases. The CDR3: CASRPIGQGGETQYF. DNA of the CDR3: TGTGCCAGCAGACCCATCGGACAGGGGGGAGAGACCCAGTACTTC.